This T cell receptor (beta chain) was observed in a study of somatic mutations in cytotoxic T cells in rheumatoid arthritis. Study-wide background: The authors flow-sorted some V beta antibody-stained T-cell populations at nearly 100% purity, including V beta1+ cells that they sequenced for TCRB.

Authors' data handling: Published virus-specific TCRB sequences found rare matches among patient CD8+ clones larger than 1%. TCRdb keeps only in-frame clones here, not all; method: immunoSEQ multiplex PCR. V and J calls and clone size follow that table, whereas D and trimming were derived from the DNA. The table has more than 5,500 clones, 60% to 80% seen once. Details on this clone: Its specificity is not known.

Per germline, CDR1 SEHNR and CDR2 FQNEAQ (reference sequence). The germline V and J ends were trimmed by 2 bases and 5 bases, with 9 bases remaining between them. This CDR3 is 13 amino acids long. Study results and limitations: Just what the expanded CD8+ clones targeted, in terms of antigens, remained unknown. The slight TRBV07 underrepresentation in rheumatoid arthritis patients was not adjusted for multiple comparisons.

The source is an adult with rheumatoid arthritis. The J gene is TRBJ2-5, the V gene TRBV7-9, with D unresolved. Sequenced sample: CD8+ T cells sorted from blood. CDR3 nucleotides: TGTGCCAGCAGCTTATACCTGGGGGAGACCCAGTACTTC. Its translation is CASSLYLGETQYF.